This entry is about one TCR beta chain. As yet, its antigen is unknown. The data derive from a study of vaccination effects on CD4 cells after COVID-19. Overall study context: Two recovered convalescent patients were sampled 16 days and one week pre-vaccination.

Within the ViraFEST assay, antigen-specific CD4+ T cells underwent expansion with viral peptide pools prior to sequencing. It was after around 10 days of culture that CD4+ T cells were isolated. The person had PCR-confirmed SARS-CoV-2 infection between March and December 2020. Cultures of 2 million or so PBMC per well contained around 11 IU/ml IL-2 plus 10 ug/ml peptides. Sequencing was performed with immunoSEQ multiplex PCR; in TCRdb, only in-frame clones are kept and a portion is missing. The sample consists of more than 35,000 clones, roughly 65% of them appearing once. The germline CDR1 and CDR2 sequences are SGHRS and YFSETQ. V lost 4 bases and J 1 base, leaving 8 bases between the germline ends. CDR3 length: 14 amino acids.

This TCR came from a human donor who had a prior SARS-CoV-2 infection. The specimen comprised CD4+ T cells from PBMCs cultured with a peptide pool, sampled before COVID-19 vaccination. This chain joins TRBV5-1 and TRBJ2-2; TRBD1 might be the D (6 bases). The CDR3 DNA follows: TGCGCCAGCAGCGAACAGGGGAACACCGGGGAGCTGTTTTTT. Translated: CASSEQGNTGELFF.